The 30 T cell receptor beta chains reported below all come from one sample, sequenced in a study of cytotoxic CD8 clonotypes in ibrutinib-treated CLL. Produced via immunoSEQ multiplex PCR; TCRdb's table is partial and in-frame only. The sample carries approximately 200,000 clones, 72% recorded once. The source was PBMCs, collected after 24 months of ibrutinib treatment. Every receptor here comes from a human donor with chronic lymphocytic leukemia.

V and J are TRBV9 and TRBJ2-1, with D unclear. Trimming left V 0 bases short and J 3 bases short, with 10 bases between. The CDR3 runs to 15 residues. Per germline, CDR1 SGDLS and CDR2 YYNGEE. The CDR3 region has the DNA TGTGCCAGCAGCGTAGTGGGCGCCCACTACAATGAGCAGTTCTTC. This encodes CASSVVGAHYNEQFF.

V and J are TRBV27 and TRBJ1-2, with D possibly being TRBD1 (6 bases). Germline lookup yields CDR1 MNHEY and CDR2 SMNVEV (reference sequence). Trimming stripped 6 bases from V and 3 bases from J, with 8 bases between. The CDR3 runs to 12 residues. DNA of the CDR3: TGTGCCAGCAGGGACAGCTACTATGGCTACACCTTC. It codes for CASRDSYYGYTF.

The chain is built from TRBV11-2 and TRBJ2-3; the match to TRBD2 covers 15 bases. There are 17 residues in the CDR3. V lost 3 bases and J lost 5; bases outside the gene matches: 6. Per the germline V gene, CDR1 is SGHAT and CDR2 is FQNNGV. The CDR3 region has the DNA TGTGCCAGCAGCTTCGGGACTAGCGGGAGGAGGCGAGATACGCAGTATTTT. Protein: CASSFGTSGRRRDTQYF.

The gene calls are TRBV4-1 and TRBJ2-2; 8 positions match TRBD2. The CDR3 has 17 residues. CDR1 and CDR2 (germline): MGHRA, YSYEKL. After removal of 8 bases from V and 7 bases from J, the junction contained 18 bases not matched to a gene. CDR3 amino acids: CASSRVVAGTRVGELFF. The CDR3 nucleotides read TGCGCCAGCTCTCGGGTAGTAGCGGGGACGAGAGTCGGGGAGCTGTTTTTT.

This chain links TRBV18 with TRBJ2-3, with 7 bases fitting TRBD1. This CDR3 comprises 15 residues. Trimming cost V 5 bases and J 0 bases; bases outside gene matches: 5. The V gene's germline CDR1 is KGHSH and CDR2 LQKENI. The CDR3 here is CASSEIQGSTDTQYF. Written as DNA, the CDR3 is TGTGCCAGCTCAGAGATACAGGGGAGCACAGATACGCAGTATTTT. Full variable domain (outside the CDR3, taken from reference TRBV18 and TRBJ2-3): NAGVMQNPRHLVRRRGQEARLRCSPMKGHSHVYWYRQLPEEGLKFMVYLQKENIIDESGMPKERFSAEFPKEGPSILRIQQVVRGDSAAYFCASSEIQGSTDTQYFGPGTRLTVL.

The V and J genes are TRBV5-8 and TRBJ2-7; 7 bases agree with TRBD1. The CDR3 is made up of 12 amino acids. The V and J ends lost 8 bases and 0 bases, in that order; junction bases with no gene match: 2. Per the germline V gene, CDR1 is SGHTS and CDR2 is YDEGEE. CDR3 protein: CASQGDSYEQYF. The CDR3 DNA is TGTGCCAGTCAGGGGGACTCCTACGAGCAGTACTTC. Full variable domain (missing parts from reference TRBV5-8 and TRBJ2-7): EAGVTQSPTHLIKTRGQQATLRCSPISGHTSVYWYQQALGLGLQFLLWYDEGEERNRGNFPPRFSGRQFPNYSSELNVNALELEDSALYLCASQGDSYEQYFGPGTRLTVT.

This clone has a single count. The CDR3 coding sequence is TGTGCCAGCAGTTCTAGCGGGAGGGATGAGCAGTTCTTC. It specifies CASSSSGRDEQFF. The chain carries TRBV6-5 and TRBJ2-1; 12 nucleotides align to TRBD2. This CDR3 comprises 13 residues. J was trimmed by 8 bases and V by 4 bases; bases with no gene match: 0. Germline CDR1 reads MNHEY; CDR2 reads SVGAGI.

The CDR3 region is CASSTTSGANNEQFF. As DNA, the CDR3 is TGTGCCAGCAGCACGACTAGCGGGGCGAACAATGAGCAGTTCTTC. This chain uses TRBV9 with TRBJ2-1; TRBD2 matches 11 bases. The CDR3 is 15 amino acids. The ends lost 4 bases at V and 5 bases at J; junction bases unmatched: 5. Germline lookup yields CDR1 SGDLS and CDR2 YYNGEE.

The chain links TRBV28 to TRBJ1-5; 8 nucleotides agree with TRBD1. Germline CDR1 is MDHEN and CDR2 is SYDVKM. V lost 6 bases to trimming and J lost 3 bases; unmatched junction nucleotides: 4. CDR3 length: 14 residues. This CDR3 is CASRPTGDNQPQHF. CDR3 nucleotide sequence: TGTGCCAGCAGGCCGACAGGGGACAATCAGCCCCAGCATTTT.

The gene calls are TRBV18 and TRBJ1-3, with D possibly TRBD1 on 5 matching bases. V was cut by 2 bases and J by 0 bases, with 14 bases left in between. The CDR3 runs 17 residues. The germline V gene has CDR1 KGHSH and CDR2 LQKENI. CDR3 region: CASSPALGLSSGNTIYF. Written as DNA, the CDR3 is TGTGCCAGCTCACCAGCATTGGGGCTCAGCTCTGGAAACACCATATATTTT. The complete variable domain, with remaining parts taken from reference TRBV18 and TRBJ1-3, reads NAGVMQNPRHLVRRRGQEARLRCSPMKGHSHVYWYRQLPEEGLKFMVYLQKENIIDESGMPKERFSAEFPKEGPSILRIQQVVRGDSAAYFCASSPALGLSSGNTIYFGEGSWLTVV.

This clone showed up just a few times. This rearrangement joins TRBV5-4 to TRBJ1-2; D is unclear. Germline V gives CDR1 SGHNT, CDR2 YYREEE (reference sequence). This CDR3 has 13 amino acids. With 2 bases removed from V and 2 bases from J, the gap between germline ends came to 7 bases. Here the CDR3 DNA reads TGTGCCAGCAGCTTCCGGGCCAACTATGGCTACACCTTC. This codes for CASSFRANYGYTF.

This chain links TRBV5-4 with TRBJ1-4; a weak D match, TRBD1 (6 bases). This CDR3 spans 15 amino acids. Germline V gene lookup returns CDR1 SGHNT and CDR2 YYREEE (reference sequence). V shed 4 bases and J shed 0 bases, with 10 bases lying between them. Written as DNA, the CDR3 is TGTGCCAGCAGCCTGGGGACACCAACTAATGAAAAACTGTTTTTT. It codes for CASSLGTPTNEKLFF.

The rearrangement joins TRBV10-3 to TRBJ2-3; D not certain. Germline V CDR1 and CDR2: ENHRY, SYGVKD. This CDR3 is built from 13 residues. With 2 bases removed from V and 6 bases from J, the gap between germline ends came to 9 bases. This CDR3 reads CAISERLMDTQYF. In nucleotides, the CDR3 is TGTGCCATCAGTGAGAGGTTGATGGATACGCAGTATTTT.

The gene calls are TRBV4-3 and TRBJ2-2, with D perhaps matching TRBD2 (6 bases). The germline V gene encodes CDR1 LGHNA and CDR2 YSLEER. Trimming left V 3 bases short and J 3 bases short, with 17 bases between. The CDR3 totals 17 residues. CDR3 loop: CASSHPRRGIDTGELFF. In nucleotides, the CDR3 is TGCGCCAGCAGCCATCCGAGGCGGGGAATCGACACCGGGGAGCTGTTTTTT.

The chain is built from TRBV18 and TRBJ1-1; tentatively, D is TRBD1 (6 bases). Trimming removed 6 bases at V and 8 bases at J, with 13 bases between. Looked up from germline, CDR1 is KGHSH and CDR2 is LQKENI. This CDR3 spans 12 amino acids. The CDR3 sequence: CASSLIQGEAFF. The CDR3 DNA reads TGTGCCAGCTCTCTTATACAGGGCGAAGCTTTCTTT.

The chain joins TRBV4-3 to TRBJ2-3; weak D call: TRBD1 (6 bases). The V gene's germline CDR1 is LGHNA and CDR2 YSLEER. The V gene lost 3 bases and the J gene lost 0 bases, with 10 bases spanning the gap. The CDR3 is 15 amino acids. Written as DNA, the CDR3 is TGCGCCAGCAGCCATTGGACAGTAAGCACAGATACGCAGTATTTT. It yields the protein CASSHWTVSTDTQYF.

V usage is TRBV7-9 and J usage is TRBJ2-4, with TRBD1 identical over 7 bases. CDR1 and CDR2 from the germline V gene are SEHNR and FQNEAQ (reference sequence). Trimming at V came to 5 bases and at J to 2 bases, leaving 9 bases not matched to a gene. CDR3 size: 16 residues. This chain's CDR3 is CASSNSGQAPKNIQYF. In nucleotides, the CDR3 is TGTGCCAGCAGCAATTCAGGACAGGCCCCCAAAAACATTCAGTACTTC.

The CDR3 DNA reads as TGTGCCTGGAGTGTCGGGAATAGCAATCAGCCCCAGCATTTT. Its translation is CAWSVGNSNQPQHF. V is TRBV30 and J is TRBJ1-5; D not certain. Between the trimmed V and J ends, which lost 0 bases and 0 bases, there was a span of 6 bases. The CDR3 spans 14 residues. Germline-derived CDR1 and CDR2 are GTSNPN and SVGIG (reference sequence).

The chain employs TRBV7-2 and TRBJ2-2; D is uncertain. The CDR3 has 12 residues. Trimming removed 5 bases from V and 1 base from J, with 2 bases in between. In germline, CDR1 is SGHTA, CDR2 FQGNSA. CDR3 in amino acids: CASSLNTGELFF. The CDR3, as DNA: TGTGCCAGCAGCCTGAACACCGGGGAGCTGTTTTTT.

The CDR3 DNA sequence: TGTGCCAGCAGTTTATGGGACTATGGCTACACCTTC. This translates into CASSLWDYGYTF. V and J are TRBV28 and TRBJ1-2, with D unresolved. The V gene's germline CDR1 is MDHEN and CDR2 SYDVKM. This CDR3 contains 12 residues. The V gene lost 0 bases and the J gene lost 3 bases, with 2 bases spanning the gap.

In this sample, this clone turned up a few times. V usage is TRBV11-2 and J usage is TRBJ2-7; 7 positions match TRBD1. The CDR3 sequence is 15 residues long. Per the germline V gene, CDR1 is SGHAT and CDR2 is FQNNGV. V gave up 1 base and J gave up 1 base; unmatched junction bases: 4. CDR3 bases: TGTGCCAGCAGCTTAGTGAGGGGGCGGTCCTACGAGCAGTACTTC. It translates to CASSLVRGRSYEQYF.

The DNA for the CDR3 is TGTGCCAGCAGCCCAAACGCTTGGGCGGAGTACCAAGAGACCCAGTACTTC. Translation gives CASSPNAWAEYQETQYF. The V gene is TRBV7-9, the J gene TRBJ2-5, with D unclear. The CDR3 is 17 amino acids. CDR1 and CDR2 (germline): SEHNR, FQNEAQ (reference sequence). V lost 5 bases and J 0 bases, leaving 19 bases between the germline ends. The full variable domain, in which reference TRBV7-9 and TRBJ2-5 provide the parts outside the CDR3, is DTGVSQNPRHKITKRGQNVTFRCDPISEHNRLYWYRQTLGQGPEFLTYFQNEAQLEKSRLLSDRFSAERPKGSFSTLEIQRTEQGDSAMYLCASSPNAWAEYQETQYFGPGTRLLVL.

There are a few counts of this clone. This sequence joins TRBV30 and TRBJ2-5; D not certain. Germline V gene sequence: CDR1 GTSNPN, CDR2 SVGIG (reference sequence). With 4 bases removed from V and 5 bases from J, the gap between germline ends came to 8 bases. CDR3 length: 11 residues. CDR3 in amino acids: CAWKARETQYF. The DNA for the CDR3 is TGTGCCTGGAAAGCCCGGGAGACCCAGTACTTC.

Only one count was recorded for this clone. This sequence joins TRBV7-9 and TRBJ2-2; 7 nucleotides line up with TRBD1. Germline loops: CDR1 SEHNR, CDR2 FQNEAQ (reference sequence). This CDR3 contains 15 residues. Trimming at V came to 0 bases and at J to 4 bases, leaving 2 bases not matched to a gene. CDR3 sequence reads: CASSLAGGSTGELFF. In DNA, the CDR3 is TGTGCCAGCAGCTTAGCAGGGGGCTCCACCGGGGAGCTGTTTTTT.

V and J are TRBV7-6 and TRBJ2-6; D not certain. Germline CDR1 reads SGHVS; CDR2 reads FNYEAQ. The V end was cut by 0 bases, the J end by 4 bases, with 22 bases between. The CDR3 extends over 20 amino acids. Here the CDR3 DNA reads TGTGCCAGCAGCTTAGCGCCCCCAGCGTCTCGAACGTGGGGGGCCAACGTCCTGACTTTC. The encoded protein is CASSLAPPASRTWGANVLTF.

J is TRBJ2-3 and V is TRBV2; no definite D call. The V gene lost 4 bases and the J gene lost 4 bases, with 12 bases spanning the gap. Per germline, CDR1 SNHLY and CDR2 FYNNEI. This CDR3 spans 14 amino acids. The CDR3 nucleotides read TGTGCCAGCAGTGTTCTGGCGTCGGCAGATACGCAGTATTTT. Protein: CASSVLASADTQYF.

This clone was detected a few times. V is TRBV18 and J is TRBJ1-5; perhaps TRBD1 as D (6 bases). The CDR3 totals 14 residues. Germline V gene data show CDR1 as KGHSH and CDR2 as LQKENI. Between the trimmed V and J ends, which lost 6 bases and 1 base, there was a span of 10 bases. The CDR3 sequence is CASSHGQSNQPQHF. CDR3 bases: TGTGCCAGCTCCCACGGACAGAGCAATCAGCCCCAGCATTTT.

This clone was seen just once. The J gene is TRBJ1-1, the V gene TRBV4-3; perhaps TRBD1 as D (5 bases). Trimming took off 3 bases at V and 1 base at J, with 9 bases between the two ends. The CDR3 sequence is 14 residues long. CDR1 LGHNA and CDR2 YSLEER come from the germline V gene. The CDR3 sequence: CASSHGAANTEAFF. DNA for the CDR3: TGCGCCAGCAGCCACGGGGCGGCGAACACTGAAGCTTTCTTT.

The V gene is TRBV13, the J gene TRBJ2-1; D unclear. V lost 5 bases to trimming and J lost 0 bases, with 11 bases between them. The CDR3 covers 15 residues. Germline V lookup: CDR1 PRHDT, CDR2 FYEKMQ (reference sequence). Written as DNA, the CDR3 is TGTGCCAGCAGCGAAGACCTTGACTCCTACAATGAGCAGTTCTTC. It translates to CASSEDLDSYNEQFF.

The V and J genes are TRBV9 and TRBJ2-1; the D is unclear. Per germline, CDR1 SGDLS and CDR2 YYNGEE. The CDR3 runs 12 residues. The V and J ends lost 0 bases and 4 bases respectively, with 2 bases between them. The CDR3 sequence: CASSVDYNEQFF. CDR3 coding DNA: TGTGCCAGCAGCGTAGATTACAATGAGCAGTTCTTC. The full variable domain, in which reference TRBV9 and TRBJ2-1 provide the parts outside the CDR3, is DSGVTQTPKHLITATGQRVTLRCSPRSGDLSVYWYQQSLDQGLQFLIQYYNGEERAKGNILERFSAQQFPDLHSELNLSSLELGDSALYFCASSVDYNEQFFGPGTRLTVL.